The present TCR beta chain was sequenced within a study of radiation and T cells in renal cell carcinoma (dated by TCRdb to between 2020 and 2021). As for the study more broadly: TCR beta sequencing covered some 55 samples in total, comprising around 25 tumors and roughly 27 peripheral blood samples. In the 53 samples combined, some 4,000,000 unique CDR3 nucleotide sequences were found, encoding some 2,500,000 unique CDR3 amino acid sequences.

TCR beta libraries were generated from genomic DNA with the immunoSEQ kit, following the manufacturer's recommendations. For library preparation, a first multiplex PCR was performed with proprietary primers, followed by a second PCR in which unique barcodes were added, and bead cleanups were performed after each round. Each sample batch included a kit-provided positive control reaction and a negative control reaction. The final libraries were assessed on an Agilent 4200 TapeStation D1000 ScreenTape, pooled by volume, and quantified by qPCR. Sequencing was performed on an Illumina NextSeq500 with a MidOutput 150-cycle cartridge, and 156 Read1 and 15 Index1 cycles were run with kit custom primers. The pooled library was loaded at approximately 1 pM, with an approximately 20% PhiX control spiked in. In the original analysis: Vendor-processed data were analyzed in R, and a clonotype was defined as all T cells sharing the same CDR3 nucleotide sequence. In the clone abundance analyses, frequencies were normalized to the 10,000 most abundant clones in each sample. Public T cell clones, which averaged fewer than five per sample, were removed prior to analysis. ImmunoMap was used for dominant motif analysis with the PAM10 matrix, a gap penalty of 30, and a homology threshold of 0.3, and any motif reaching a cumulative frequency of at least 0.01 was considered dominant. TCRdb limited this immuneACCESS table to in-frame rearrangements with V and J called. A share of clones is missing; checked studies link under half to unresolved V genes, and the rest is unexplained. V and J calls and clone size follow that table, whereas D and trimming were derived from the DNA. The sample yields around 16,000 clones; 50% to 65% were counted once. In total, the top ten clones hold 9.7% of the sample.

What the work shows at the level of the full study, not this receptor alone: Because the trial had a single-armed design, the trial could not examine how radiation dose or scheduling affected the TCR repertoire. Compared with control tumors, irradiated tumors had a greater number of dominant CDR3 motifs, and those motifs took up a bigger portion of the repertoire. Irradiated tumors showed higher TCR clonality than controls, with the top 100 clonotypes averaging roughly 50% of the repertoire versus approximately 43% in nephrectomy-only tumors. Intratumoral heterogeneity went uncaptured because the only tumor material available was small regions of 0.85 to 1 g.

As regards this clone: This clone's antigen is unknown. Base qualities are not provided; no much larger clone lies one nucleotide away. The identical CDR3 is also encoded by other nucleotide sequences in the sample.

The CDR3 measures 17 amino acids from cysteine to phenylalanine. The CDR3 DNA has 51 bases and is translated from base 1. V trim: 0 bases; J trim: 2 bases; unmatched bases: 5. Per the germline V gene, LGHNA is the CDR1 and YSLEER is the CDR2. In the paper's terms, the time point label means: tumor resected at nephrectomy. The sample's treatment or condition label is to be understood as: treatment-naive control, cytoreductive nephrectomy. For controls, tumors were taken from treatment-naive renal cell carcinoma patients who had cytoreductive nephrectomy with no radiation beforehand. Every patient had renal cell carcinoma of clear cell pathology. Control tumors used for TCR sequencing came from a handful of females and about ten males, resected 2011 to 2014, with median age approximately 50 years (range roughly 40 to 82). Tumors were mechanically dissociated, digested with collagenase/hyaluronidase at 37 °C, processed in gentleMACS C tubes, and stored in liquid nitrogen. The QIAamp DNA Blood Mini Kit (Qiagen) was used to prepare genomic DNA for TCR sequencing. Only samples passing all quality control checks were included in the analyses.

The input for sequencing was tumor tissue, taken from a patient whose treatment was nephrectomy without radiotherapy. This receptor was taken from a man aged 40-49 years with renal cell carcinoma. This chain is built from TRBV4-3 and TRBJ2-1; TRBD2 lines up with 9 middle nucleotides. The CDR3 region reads CASSQDLRGGAYNEQFF. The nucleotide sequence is TGCGCCAGCAGCCAAGATCTGCGCGGGGGGGCCTACAATGAGCAGTTCTTC.